This is a list of T cell receptor beta chains from one sample in a study of T cell repertoires in cytomegalovirus infection. A single record per CDR3 protein comes from TCRdb applying MiXCR to the reads. The table lists some 180,000 distinct CDR3 sequences, about 21% of them singletons. The sequenced sample consisted of PBMCs. The origin of the receptors is a human donor in good health (CMV status not recorded). Some clones in this sample may be carry-over from other donors' samples. CDR3s include the opening cysteine and the closing phenylalanine or tryptophan. The order of the fields is J gene, V gene, CDR3 length, D gene, clone size, CDR3 protein, CDR3 DNA. D genes are given only for firm matches. For some rows the clone size is stated as once, few or many, or as a class when expanded; others skip it.

>TRBJ2-4|TRBV7-3|16|TRBD2|many
CASSLTGGMAENIQYF
TGTGCCAGCAGCTTAACGGGGGGGATGGCGGAAAACATTCAGTACTTC
>TRBJ1-2|TRBV7-2|15|.|many
CASSFPWGVNYGYTF
TGTGCCAGCAGCTTCCCCTGGGGAGTTAACTATGGCTACACCTTC
>TRBJ2-5|TRBV11-3|13|.|.
CASSVRGRETQYF
TGTGCCAGCAGCGTCAGGGGTCGGGAGACCCAGTACTTC
>TRBJ2-5|TRBV28|15|TRBD2|.
CASSPGTSGPGAQYF
TGTGCCAGCAGCCCCGGGACTAGCGGTCCGGGGGCCCAGTACTTC
>TRBJ2-7|TRBV28|14|TRBD2|few
CASSYGLAEYEQYF
TGTGCCAGCAGTTACGGACTAGCGGAGTACGAGCAGTACTTC
>TRBJ1-1|TRBV19|13|.|once
CASSGQKGTEAFF
TGTGCCAGTAGTGGGCAGAAAGGCACTGAAGCTTTCTTT
>TRBJ2-2|TRBV7-2|16|TRBD1|many
CASSFYRGQGSGELFF
TGTGCCAGCAGCTTCTACCGTGGACAGGGGTCCGGGGAGCTGTTTTTT
>TRBJ1-3|TRBV12-3/TRBV12-4|16|TRBD1|.
CASSLGTGMAGNTIYF
TGTGCCAGCAGCCTCGGGACAGGGATGGCTGGAAACACCATATATTTT
>TRBJ1-5|TRBV5-1|18|.|few
CASSLAEGRDRNNQPQHF
TGCGCCAGCAGCTTGGCCGAAGGGAGAGACAGGAACAATCAGCCCCAGCATTTT
>TRBJ2-7|TRBV12-5|13|.|.
CASGSQGPGEQYF
TGTGCTAGTGGCTCCCAGGGACCCGGGGAGCAGTACTTC
>TRBJ1-4|TRBV7-2|15|TRBD1|many
CASSLEQGAGEKLFF
TGTGCCAGCAGCCTAGAACAGGGGGCCGGTGAAAAACTGTTTTTT
>TRBJ2-3|TRBV6-2/TRBV6-3|16|.|many
CASSFHRGLGTDTQYF
TGTGCCAGCAGTTTCCACCGGGGACTCGGGACAGATACGCAGTATTTT
>TRBJ1-4|TRBV7-8|17|.|few
CASSLGGVRATDEKLFF
TGTGCCAGCAGTCTGGGGGGGGTCCGCGCGACGGATGAAAAACTGTTTTTT
>TRBJ2-7|TRBV5-6|16|.|many
CASSFTGSGKLHEQYF
TGTGCCAGCAGCTTCACAGGGAGCGGTAAGCTCCACGAGCAGTACTTC
>TRBJ2-1|TRBV6-6|13|.|many
CASSNTNSNEQFF
TGTGCCAGCAGTAACACAAACAGCAATGAGCAGTTCTTC
>TRBJ1-1|TRBV19|12|.|few
CASSTRVAEAFF
TGTGCCAGTAGTACCAGGGTGGCTGAAGCTTTCTTT
>TRBJ2-1|TRBV7-2|14|TRBD1|many
CASSPGQGYNEQFF
TGTGCCAGCAGCCCGGGACAGGGATACAATGAGCAGTTCTTC
>TRBJ2-4|TRBV5-1|14|TRBD1|.
CASSPGGAENIQYF
TGCGCCAGCAGCCCAGGGGGCGCGGAAAACATTCAGTACTTC
>TRBJ2-2|TRBV19|18|.|.
CASSIGRHLLANTGELFF
TGTGCCAGTAGTATAGGGCGGCACCTACTAGCGAACACCGGGGAGCTGTTTTTT
>TRBJ1-2|TRBV6-2/TRBV6-3|15|.|.
CASTKGRGRAYGYTF
TGTGCCAGCACCAAAGGGAGAGGGCGCGCCTATGGCTACACCTTC
>TRBJ2-3|TRBV7-2|16|TRBD2|many
CASSNTSGRVADTQYF
TGTGCCAGCAGCAACACTAGCGGGAGGGTTGCAGATACGCAGTATTTT
>TRBJ2-1|TRBV18|12|.|few
CASSPQRGEQFF
TGTGCCAGCTCACCACAAAGGGGTGAGCAGTTCTTC
>TRBJ2-5|TRBV2|12|.|.
CASRDNQETQYF
TGTGCCAGCAGGGACAACCAAGAGACCCAGTACTTC
>TRBJ1-5|TRBV11-2|15|TRBD1|few
CASSLDRGLGQPQHF
TGTGCCAGCAGCTTAGACAGGGGGTTGGGTCAGCCCCAGCATTTT
>TRBJ2-1|TRBV7-2|13|.|many
CASSFSGDNEQFF
TGTGCCAGCAGCTTTAGCGGAGACAATGAGCAGTTCTTC
>TRBJ2-3|TRBV19|15|TRBD1|few
CASSSRTGGTDTQYF
TGTGCCAGTAGTTCTCGGACAGGGGGCACAGATACGCAGTATTTT
>TRBJ2-7|TRBV5-1|14|.|few
CASSGGTSSYEQYF
TGCGCCAGCAGTGGGGGGACAAGCTCCTACGAGCAGTACTTC
>TRBJ1-5|TRBV5-6|16|.|.
CASSLGGGRRNQPQHF
TGTGCCAGCAGCTTGGGAGGGGGAAGGCGCAATCAGCCCCAGCATTTT
>TRBJ2-1|TRBV6-2/TRBV6-3|16|.|few
CASSYPSGDPYNEQFF
TGTGCCAGCAGTTACCCGTCGGGGGACCCCTACAATGAGCAGTTCTTC
>TRBJ1-2|TRBV24-1|16|TRBD1|many
CATSDPGQGSSYGYTF
TGTGCCACCAGTGACCCCGGACAGGGAAGTTCCTATGGCTACACCTTC
>TRBJ2-1|TRBV27|14|.|.
CASSYTTRVNEQFF
TGTGCCAGCAGTTACACTACAAGGGTCAATGAGCAGTTCTTC
>TRBJ1-1|TRBV12-3/TRBV12-4|13|.|.
CASSFETYTEAFF
TGTGCCAGCAGTTTCGAGACGTACACTGAAGCTTTCTTT
>TRBJ1-2|TRBV28|13|TRBD1|.
CATRQGLGYGYTF
TGTGCCACCAGACAGGGGCTGGGCTATGGCTACACCTTC
>TRBJ2-1|TRBV11-2|13|.|.
CASSLIGLGLGFF
TGTGCCAGCAGCTTAATCGGGTTGGGATTAGGGTTCTTC
>TRBJ2-5|TRBV11-3|16|TRBD2|many
CASSFLAGGDQETQYF
TGTGCCAGCAGCTTTTTAGCGGGAGGGGACCAAGAGACCCAGTACTTC
>TRBJ2-5|TRBV5-4|16|.|many
CASSLGPRAGSETQYF
TGTGCCAGCAGCTTGGGTCCTCGTGCAGGTTCGGAGACCCAGTACTTC
>TRBJ2-1|TRBV7-9|11|.|many
CASSLNPEQFF
TGTGCCAGCAGCTTAAATCCTGAGCAGTTCTTC
>TRBJ2-7|TRBV5-6|15|TRBD2|few
CASSSAGGSSYEQYF
TGTGCCAGCAGCTCTGCGGGGGGTAGCTCCTACGAGCAGTACTTC
>TRBJ2-1|TRBV14|15|.|.
CASSPSTTAYNEQFF
TGTGCCAGCAGCCCCTCGACAACGGCGTACAATGAGCAGTTCTTC
>TRBJ1-5|TRBV6-8|17|TRBD1|few
CASSQGTGSGFNQPQHF
TGTGCCAGCAGCCAAGGGACAGGTTCGGGGTTCAATCAGCCCCAGCATTTT
>TRBJ1-5|TRBV7-9|14|.|few
CASSSRNLGPPQHF
TGTGCCAGCAGCTCCCGAAACTTAGGTCCCCCCCAGCATTTT
>TRBJ2-1|TRBV7-2|15|.|many
CASSRRTGQYNEQFF
TGTGCCAGCAGCCGGAGGACCGGACAGTACAATGAGCAGTTCTTC
>TRBJ1-3|TRBV4-1|17|.|few
CASSQDGRGTSGNTIYF
TGCGCCAGCAGCCAAGATGGGCGAGGAACCTCTGGAAACACCATATATTTT
>TRBJ2-5|TRBV7-2|13|TRBD1|many
CASGRDSQETQYF
TGTGCCAGCGGCCGGGACAGCCAAGAGACCCAGTACTTC
>TRBJ1-5|TRBV18|15|TRBD1|.
CASSSGQVFNQPQHF
TGTGCCAGCTCATCAGGACAGGTTTTCAATCAGCCCCAGCATTTT